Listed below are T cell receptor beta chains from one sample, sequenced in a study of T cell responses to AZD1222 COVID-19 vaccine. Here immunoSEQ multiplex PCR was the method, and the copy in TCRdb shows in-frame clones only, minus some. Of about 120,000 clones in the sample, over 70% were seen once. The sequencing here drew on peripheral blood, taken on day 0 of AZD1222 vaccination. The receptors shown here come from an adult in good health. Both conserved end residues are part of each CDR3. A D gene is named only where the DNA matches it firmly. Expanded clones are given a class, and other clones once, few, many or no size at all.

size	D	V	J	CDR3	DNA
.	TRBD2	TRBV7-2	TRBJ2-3	CASSSQGGGVTDTQYF	TGTGCCAGCAGCTCACAGGGCGGGGGGGTCACAGATACGCAGTATTTT
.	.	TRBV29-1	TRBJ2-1	CSVPPFGTAAGEQFF	TGCAGCGTGCCCCCGTTCGGGACGGCGGCGGGTGAGCAGTTCTTC
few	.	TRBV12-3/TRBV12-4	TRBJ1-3	CASSSDGNTIYF	TGTGCCAGCAGTTCGGACGGGAACACCATATATTTT
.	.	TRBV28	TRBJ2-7	CASTPFRLAEQYF	TGTGCCAGCACCCCCTTTAGGCTTGCCGAGCAGTACTTC
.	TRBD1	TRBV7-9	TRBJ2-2	CASRLGDRVTGELFF	TGTGCCAGCAGACTCGGGGACAGGGTCACCGGGGAGCTGTTTTTT
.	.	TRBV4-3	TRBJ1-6	CASSQDPTGADSPLHF	TGCGCCAGCAGCCAAGACCCGACAGGTGCAGACTCACCCCTCCACTTT
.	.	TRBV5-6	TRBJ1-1	CASSVWNTEAFF	TGTGCCAGCAGCGTATGGAACACTGAAGCTTTCTTT
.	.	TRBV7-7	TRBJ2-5	CASSPLTRTAETQYF	TGTGCTAGCAGCCCCCTCACGCGGACGGCAGAGACCCAGTACTTC
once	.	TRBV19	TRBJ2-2	CASTRVTGELFF	TGTGCCAGCACCAGGGTTACCGGGGAGCTGTTTTTT
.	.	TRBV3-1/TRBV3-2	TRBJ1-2	CASSQVGNNYGYTF	TGTGCCAGCAGCCAAGTCGGGAATAACTATGGCTACACCTTC
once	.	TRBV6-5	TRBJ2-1	CASSYSRDPYNEQFF	TGTGCCAGCAGTTACTCTCGGGACCCATACAATGAGCAGTTCTTC
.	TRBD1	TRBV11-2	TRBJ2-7	CASSTGQGMSYEQYF	TGTGCCAGCAGCACAGGACAGGGTATGTCCTACGAGCAGTACTTC
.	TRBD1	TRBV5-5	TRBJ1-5	CASSLEGASNQPQHF	TGTGCCAGCAGCTTGGAGGGGGCCTCAAATCAGCCCCAGCATTTT
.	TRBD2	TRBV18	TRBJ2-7	CASSPRRGEQYF	TGTGCCAGCTCACCACGGCGGGGGGAGCAGTACTTC
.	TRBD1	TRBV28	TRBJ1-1	CASSFNRGGSTEAFF	TGTGCCAGCAGTTTTAACAGGGGGGGTAGCACTGAAGCTTTCTTT
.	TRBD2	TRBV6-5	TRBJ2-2	CASSYSRQGGTGELFF	TGTGCCAGCAGTTACTCGAGGCAGGGAGGGACCGGGGAGCTGTTTTTT
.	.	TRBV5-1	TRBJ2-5	CASSLQNQETQYF	TGCGCCAGCAGCTTGCAGAACCAAGAGACCCAGTACTTC
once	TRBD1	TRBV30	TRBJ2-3	CAWSTGTGFRDTQYF	TGTGCCTGGAGTACCGGGACAGGGTTTAGAGATACGCAGTATTTT
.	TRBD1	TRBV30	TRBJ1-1	CAWSVGDRGLDEAFF	TGTGCCTGGAGTGTAGGGGACAGGGGGCTAGATGAAGCTTTCTTT
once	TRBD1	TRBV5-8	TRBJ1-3	CASSLGTGSGNTIYF	TGTGCCAGCAGCTTGGGGACAGGGTCTGGAAACACCATATATTTT
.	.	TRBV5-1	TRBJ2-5	CASSLGQKETQYF	TGCGCCAGCAGCTTGGGACAGAAAGAGACCCAGTACTTC
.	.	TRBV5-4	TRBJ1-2	CASSLERSDYGYTF	TGTGCCAGCAGCTTGGAGAGATCCGACTATGGCTACACCTTC
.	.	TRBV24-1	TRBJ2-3	CATSDPIGGTDTQYF	TGTGCCACCAGTGATCCGATAGGAGGGACAGATACGCAGTATTTT
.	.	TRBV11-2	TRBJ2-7	CASSLAGGPTYEQYF	TGTGCCAGCAGCTTAGCCGGGGGGCCCACCTACGAGCAGTACTTC
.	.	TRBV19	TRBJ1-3	CASTLRGDRSSGNTIYF	TGTGCCAGTACCCTAAGGGGCGACAGAAGCTCTGGAAACACCATATATTTT
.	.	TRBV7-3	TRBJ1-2	CASSFTNNYGYTF	TGTGCCAGCAGCTTCACCAACAACTATGGCTACACCTTC
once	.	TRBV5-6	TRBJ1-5	CASSLEGSQPQHF	TGTGCCAGCAGCTTAGAGGGGAGTCAGCCCCAGCATTTT
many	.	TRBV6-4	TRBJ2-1	CASSEEGGTYNEQFF	TGTGCCAGCAGTGAAGAGGGGGGGACCTACAATGAGCAGTTCTTC
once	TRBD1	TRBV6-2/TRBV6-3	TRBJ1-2	CASSPGTGSGYTF	TGTGCCAGCAGTCCGGGGACAGGGAGCGGCTACACCTTC
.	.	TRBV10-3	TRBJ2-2	CAINDPDTGELFF	TGTGCCATCAATGACCCGGACACCGGGGAGCTGTTTTTT
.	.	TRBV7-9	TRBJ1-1	CASSPGQMNTEAFF	TGTGCCAGCAGCCCCGGACAGATGAACACTGAAGCTTTCTTT
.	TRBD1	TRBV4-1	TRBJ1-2	CASSQALLGTGRMANYGYTF	TGCGCCAGCAGCCAAGCCCTTTTGGGGACAGGGAGGATGGCTAACTATGGCTACACCTTC
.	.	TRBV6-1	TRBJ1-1	CASSEGSFGIQAFF	TGTGCCAGCAGTGAAGGGTCTTTTGGGATCCAGGCTTTCTTT
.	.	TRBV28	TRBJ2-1	CASRGPPPSYNEQFF	TGTGCCAGCAGAGGACCCCCCCCATCCTACAATGAGCAGTTCTTC
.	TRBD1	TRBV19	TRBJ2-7	CASSPGTDFDEQYF	TGTGCCAGTAGTCCCGGGACAGATTTCGACGAGCAGTACTTC
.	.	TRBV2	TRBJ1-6	CASRVSSYNSPLHF	TGTGCCAGTAGAGTGAGCTCCTATAATTCACCCCTCCACTTT
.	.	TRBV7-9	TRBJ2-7	CASVGTGGESGQYF	TGTGCCAGCGTCGGTACAGGGGGGGAATCTGGGCAGTACTTC
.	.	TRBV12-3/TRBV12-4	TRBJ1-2	CASSLGAGNYF	TGTGCCAGCAGTTTAGGGGCAGGGAACTACTTC
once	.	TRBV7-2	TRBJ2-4	CASSLVGALGNIQYF	TGTGCCAGCAGCTTAGTGGGGGCCTTGGGAAACATTCAGTACTTC
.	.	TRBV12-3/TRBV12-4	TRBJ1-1	CASSLLGFTEAFF	TGTGCCAGCAGTTTATTAGGGTTCACTGAAGCTTTCTTT
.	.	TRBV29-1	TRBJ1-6	CSVEYGEGSPLHF	TGCAGCGTTGAGTACGGGGAAGGTTCACCCCTCCACTTT
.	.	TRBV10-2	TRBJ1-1	CASSTGSLNTEAFF	TGCGCCAGCAGTACAGGTTCCCTGAACACTGAAGCTTTCTTT
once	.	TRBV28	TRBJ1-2	CASSSPRGRGYTF	TGTGCCAGCAGCTCCCCCCGGGGCCGTGGCTACACCTTC
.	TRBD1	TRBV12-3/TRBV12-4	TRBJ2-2	CACHRGGTGELFF	TGTGCCTGTCACAGGGGTGGCACCGGGGAGCTGTTTTTT
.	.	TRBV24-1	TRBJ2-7	CATSDGAASSYEQYF	TGTGCCACCAGTGATGGAGCAGCCAGCTCCTACGAGCAGTACTTC
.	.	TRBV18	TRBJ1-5	CASSPSSGTNQPQHF	TGTGCCAGCTCACCATCTTCAGGGACGAATCAGCCCCAGCATTTT
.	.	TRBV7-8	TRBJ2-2	CASSLSSLGDTGELFF	TGTGCCAGCAGCTTAAGTTCGCTAGGGGACACCGGGGAGCTGTTTTTT
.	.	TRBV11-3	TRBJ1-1	CASSPYRVTEAFF	TGTGCCAGCAGCCCCTACAGGGTGACTGAAGCTTTCTTT
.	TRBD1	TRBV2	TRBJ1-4	CATRGGPEKLFF	TGTGCCACAAGAGGGGGCCCTGAAAAACTGTTTTTT
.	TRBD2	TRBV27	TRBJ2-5	CASSTGTSGPETQYF	TGTGCCAGCAGTACCGGGACTAGCGGGCCAGAGACCCAGTACTTC
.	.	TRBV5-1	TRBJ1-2	CASSSGDGFSGYTF	TGCGCCAGCAGTTCGGGGGACGGTTTTAGTGGCTACACCTTC
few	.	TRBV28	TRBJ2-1	CASSSYNEQFF	TGTGCCAGCAGTTCCTACAATGAGCAGTTCTTC
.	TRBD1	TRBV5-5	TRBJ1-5	CASSSQGDQPQHF	TGTGCCAGCAGCTCCCAGGGGGATCAGCCCCAGCATTTT
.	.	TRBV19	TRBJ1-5	CASSILREVNQPQHF	TGTGCCAGTAGTATACTCAGGGAGGTTAATCAGCCCCAGCATTTT
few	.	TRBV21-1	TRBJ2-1	CASSKALSVSQFF	TGTGCCAGCAGCAAAGCGCTTAGCGTTTCTCAGTTCTTC
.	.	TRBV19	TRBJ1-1	CASSGGGAGTEAFF	TGTGCCAGTAGTGGTGGAGGGGCGGGCACTGAAGCTTTCTTT
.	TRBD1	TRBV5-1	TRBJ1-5	CASSMTGGPEPQHF	TGCGCCAGCAGCATGACAGGGGGCCCAGAACCCCAGCATTTT